This T cell receptor beta chain was captured by sequencing in a study of cytomegalovirus exposure and HLA in healthy donors. Findings and caveats of the study: Most likely, a cluster of highly shared sequence variants arose as a sequencing artifact. Later on, a genetic analysis was performed. It linked a missense variant in DCLRE1C with V- and J-gene trimming of TCR beta.

13 Jbeta primers and 60 Vbeta primers were used for the PCR. Sequenced by immunoSEQ multiplex PCR; TCRdb stores in-frame clones only, minus some. The sample records 160,000 or so clones, around 82% being singletons. The CDR3 totals 20 residues. Germline loops: CDR1 SGHNT, CDR2 YYREEE (reference sequence). Trimming took 2 bases from V and 4 from J; bases not matched to a gene: 14. With regard to this clone: As yet, its antigen is unknown.

This clonotype was obtained from a man aged 45 to 65 in good health and CMV-seropositive. The sample was PBMCs. The genes are TRBV5-4 and TRBJ2-6; 11 positions match TRBD2. CDR3 sequence: CASSFRAASGRFSGANVLTF. CDR3 in DNA: TGTGCCAGCAGCTTCAGGGCGGCTAGCGGGAGGTTTTCCGGGGCCAACGTCCTGACTTTC.